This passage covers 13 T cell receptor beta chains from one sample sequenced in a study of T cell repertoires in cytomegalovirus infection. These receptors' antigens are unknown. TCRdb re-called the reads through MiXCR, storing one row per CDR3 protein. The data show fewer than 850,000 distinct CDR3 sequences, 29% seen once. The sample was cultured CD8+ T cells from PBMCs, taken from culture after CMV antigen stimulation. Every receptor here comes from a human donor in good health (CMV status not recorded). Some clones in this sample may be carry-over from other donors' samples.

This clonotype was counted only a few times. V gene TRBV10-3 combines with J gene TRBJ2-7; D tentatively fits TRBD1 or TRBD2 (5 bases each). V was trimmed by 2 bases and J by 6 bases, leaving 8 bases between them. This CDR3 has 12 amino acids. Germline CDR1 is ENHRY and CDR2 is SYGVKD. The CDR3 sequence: CAISEGGPEQYV. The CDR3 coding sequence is TGTGCCATCAGTGAGGGGGGTCCCGAGCAGTACGTC.

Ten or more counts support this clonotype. The CDR3 reads CASRGDTEAFF. The CDR3 coding sequence is TGTGCCAGCAGGGGCGACACTGAAGCTTTCTTT. The genes are TRBV7-9 and TRBJ1-1; D is unresolved. CDR3 length: 11 residues. Germline CDR1 and CDR2: SEHNR and FQNEAQ (reference sequence). The V end was cut by 6 bases, the J end by 3 bases, with 5 bases between.

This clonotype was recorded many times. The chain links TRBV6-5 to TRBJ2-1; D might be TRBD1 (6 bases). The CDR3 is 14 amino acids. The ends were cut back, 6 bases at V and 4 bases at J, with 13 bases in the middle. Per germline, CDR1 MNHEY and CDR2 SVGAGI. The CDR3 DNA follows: TGTGCCAGCAGCGTCAGGGGACCTTACAATGAGCAGTTCTTC. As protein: CASSVRGPYNEQFF.

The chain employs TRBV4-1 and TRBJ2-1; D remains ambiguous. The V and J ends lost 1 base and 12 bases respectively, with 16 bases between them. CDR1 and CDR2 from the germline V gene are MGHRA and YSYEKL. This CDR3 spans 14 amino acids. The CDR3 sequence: CASSQVEITHPQFF. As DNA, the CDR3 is TGCGCCAGCAGCCAAGTAGAGATAACCCATCCGCAGTTCTTC.

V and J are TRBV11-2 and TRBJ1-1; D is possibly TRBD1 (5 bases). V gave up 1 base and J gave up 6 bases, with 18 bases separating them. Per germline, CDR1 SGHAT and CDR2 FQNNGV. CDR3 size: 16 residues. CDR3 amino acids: CASSLGRGGVMAEAFF. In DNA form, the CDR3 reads TGTGCCAGCAGCTTAGGGCGCGGAGGGGTTATGGCTGAAGCTTTCTTT.

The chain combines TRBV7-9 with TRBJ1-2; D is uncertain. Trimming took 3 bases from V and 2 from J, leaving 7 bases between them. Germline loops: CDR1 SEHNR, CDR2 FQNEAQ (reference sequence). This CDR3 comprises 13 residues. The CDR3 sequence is CASSFYGNYGYTF. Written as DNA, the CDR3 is TGTGCCAGCAGCTTCTACGGGAACTATGGCTACACCTTC.

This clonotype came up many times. The DNA of the CDR3 is TGTGCCAGCAGCTCCTCGGGGGGGCCCCGAGATACGCAGTATTTT. The encoded protein is CASSSSGGPRDTQYF. The chain employs TRBV7-2 and TRBJ2-3; 8 bases are shared with TRBD2. The germline V gene has CDR1 SGHTA and CDR2 FQGNSA. The length of the CDR3 is 15 residues. Germline trimming cut 4 bases from V and 5 bases from J; bases unmatched to any gene: 8.

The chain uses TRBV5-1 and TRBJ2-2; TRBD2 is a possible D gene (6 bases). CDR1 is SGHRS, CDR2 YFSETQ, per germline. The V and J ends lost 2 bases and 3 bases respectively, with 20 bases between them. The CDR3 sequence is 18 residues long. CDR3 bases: TGCGCCAGCAGCTTCAGCCCCCCAAGGGGAGGCGACACCGGGGAGCTGTTTTTT. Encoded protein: CASSFSPPRGGDTGELFF.

The CDR3 DNA sequence: TGTGCCAGCAGGGAGAGGGGCGGACTACGGGAGCAGTACGTC. Amino acid sequence: CASRERGGLREQYV. The chain employs TRBV5-5 and TRBJ2-7, with D maybe TRBD2 (6 bases). Germline V lookup: CDR1 SGHKS, CDR2 YYEKEE (reference sequence). CDR3 length equals 14 residues. Trimming took 5 bases from V and 7 from J, leaving 19 bases between them.

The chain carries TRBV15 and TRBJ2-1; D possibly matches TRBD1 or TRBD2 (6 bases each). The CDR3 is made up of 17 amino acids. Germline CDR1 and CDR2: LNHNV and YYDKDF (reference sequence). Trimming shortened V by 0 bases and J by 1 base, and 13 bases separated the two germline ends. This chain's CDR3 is CATSRDSPGASYNEQFF. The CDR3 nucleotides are TGTGCCACCAGCAGAGATTCTCCGGGGGCGTCCTACAATGAGCAGTTCTTC.

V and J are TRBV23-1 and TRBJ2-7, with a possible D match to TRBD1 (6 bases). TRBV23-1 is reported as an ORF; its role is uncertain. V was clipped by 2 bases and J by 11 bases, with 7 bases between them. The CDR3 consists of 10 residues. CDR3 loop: CASSQGGEYV. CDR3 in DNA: TGCGCCAGCAGTCAAGGGGGCGAGTACGTC.

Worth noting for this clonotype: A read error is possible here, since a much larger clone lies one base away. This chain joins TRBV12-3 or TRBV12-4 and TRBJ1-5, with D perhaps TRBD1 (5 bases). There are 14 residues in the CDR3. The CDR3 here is CASSLGDPSQPRHF. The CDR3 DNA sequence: TGTGCCAGCAGTTTAGGGGACCCCAGCCAGCCCCGGCATTTT.

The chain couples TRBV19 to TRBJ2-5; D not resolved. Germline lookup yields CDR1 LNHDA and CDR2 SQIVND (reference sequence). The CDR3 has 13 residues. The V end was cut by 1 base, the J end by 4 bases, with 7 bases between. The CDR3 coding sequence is TGTGCCAGTAGTATAGTGGCGAGAGAGACCCAGTACTTC. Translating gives CASSIVARETQYF.